This paragraph covers one T cell receptor (beta chain) sequence. The record originates from a study of siplizumab effects on memory and regulatory T cells. CDR1 and CDR2 from the germline V gene are SQVTM and ANQGSEA. V was pared by 4 bases and J by 11 bases, with 12 bases between. The CDR3 consists of 10 residues. Each sample had approximately 10^5 TCR templates assayed. Profiled with immunoSEQ multiplex PCR; TCRdb holds only in-frame clones, not every one. The table shows under 100,000 clones, with over 80% occurring only once. The rearrangement joins TRBV29-1 to TRBJ2-7; D assignment may be TRBD1 or TRBD2 (5 bases each). The sequenced sample was Tregs sorted from blood. This TCR came from a human donor in good health. The CDR3 nucleotides read TGCAGCGTTGTGGACACCGGGGAGTACTTC. Translation: CSVVDTGEYF.